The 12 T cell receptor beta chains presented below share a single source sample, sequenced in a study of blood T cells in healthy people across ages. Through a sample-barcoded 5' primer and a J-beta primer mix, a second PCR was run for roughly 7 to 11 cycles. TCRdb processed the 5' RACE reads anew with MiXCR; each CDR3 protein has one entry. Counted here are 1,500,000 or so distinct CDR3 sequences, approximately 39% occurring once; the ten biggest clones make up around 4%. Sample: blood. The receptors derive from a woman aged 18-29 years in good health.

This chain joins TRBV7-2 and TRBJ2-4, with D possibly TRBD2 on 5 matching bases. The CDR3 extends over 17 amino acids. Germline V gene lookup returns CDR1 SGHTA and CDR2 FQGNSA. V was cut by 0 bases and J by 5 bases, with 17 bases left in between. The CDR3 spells CASSLARRVSSQNIQYF. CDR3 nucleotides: TGTGCCAGCAGCTTAGCGAGGAGAGTCTCTAGCCAAAACATTCAGTACTTC.

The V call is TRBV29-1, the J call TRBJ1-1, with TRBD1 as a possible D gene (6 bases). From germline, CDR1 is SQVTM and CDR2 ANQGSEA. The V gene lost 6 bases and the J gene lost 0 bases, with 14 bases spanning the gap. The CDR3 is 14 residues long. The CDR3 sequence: CSVQRTEMNTEAFF. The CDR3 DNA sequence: TGCAGCGTCCAAAGGACAGAAATGAACACTGAAGCTTTCTTT.

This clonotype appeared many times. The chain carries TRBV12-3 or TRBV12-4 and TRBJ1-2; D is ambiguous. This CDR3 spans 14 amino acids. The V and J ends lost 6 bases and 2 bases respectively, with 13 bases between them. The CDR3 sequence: CASRQILDNYGYTF. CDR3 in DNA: TGTGCCAGCAGACAGATCCTGGACAACTATGGCTACACCTTC.

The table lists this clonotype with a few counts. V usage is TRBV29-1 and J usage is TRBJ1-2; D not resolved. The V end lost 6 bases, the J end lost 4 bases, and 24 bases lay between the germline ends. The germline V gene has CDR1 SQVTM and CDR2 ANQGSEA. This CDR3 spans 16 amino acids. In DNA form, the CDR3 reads TGCAGCGTCCCCTCATCGATGGGATGGGCCTCCTATGGCTACACCTTC. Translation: CSVPSSMGWASYGYTF.

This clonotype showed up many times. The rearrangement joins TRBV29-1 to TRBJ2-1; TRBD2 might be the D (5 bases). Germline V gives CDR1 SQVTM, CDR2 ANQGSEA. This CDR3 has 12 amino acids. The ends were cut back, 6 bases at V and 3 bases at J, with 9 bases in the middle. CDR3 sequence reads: CSVGDYYNEQFF. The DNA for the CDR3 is TGCAGCGTCGGTGACTACTACAATGAGCAGTTCTTC.

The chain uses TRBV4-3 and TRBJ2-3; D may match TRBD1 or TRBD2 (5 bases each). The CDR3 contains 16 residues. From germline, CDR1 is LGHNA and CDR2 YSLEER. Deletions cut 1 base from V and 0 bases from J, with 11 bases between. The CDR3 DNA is TGCGCCAGCAGCCAAGGGGGGAAGGCGAGCACAGATACGCAGTATTTT. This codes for CASSQGGKASTDTQYF.

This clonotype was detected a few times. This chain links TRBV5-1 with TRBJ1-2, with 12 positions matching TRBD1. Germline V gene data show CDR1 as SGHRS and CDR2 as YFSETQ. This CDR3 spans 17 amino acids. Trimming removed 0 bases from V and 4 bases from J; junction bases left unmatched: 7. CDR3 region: CASSLDPGTGGTYGYTF. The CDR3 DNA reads TGCGCCAGCAGCTTGGACCCCGGGACAGGGGGCACCTATGGCTACACCTTC.

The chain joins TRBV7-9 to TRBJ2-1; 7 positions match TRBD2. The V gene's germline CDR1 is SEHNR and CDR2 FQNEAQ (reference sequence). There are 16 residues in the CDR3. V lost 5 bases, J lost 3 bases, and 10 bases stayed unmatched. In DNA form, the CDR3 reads TGTGCCAGCAGCCCAATGGTGGGGGACTACTACAATGAGCAGTTCTTC. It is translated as CASSPMVGDYYNEQFF. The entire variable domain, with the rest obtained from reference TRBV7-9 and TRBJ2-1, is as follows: DTGVSQNPRHKITKRGQNVTFRCDPISEHNRLYWYRQTLGQGPEFLTYFQNEAQLEKSRLLSDRFSAERPKGSFSTLEIQRTEQGDSAMYLCASSPMVGDYYNEQFFGPGTRLTVL.

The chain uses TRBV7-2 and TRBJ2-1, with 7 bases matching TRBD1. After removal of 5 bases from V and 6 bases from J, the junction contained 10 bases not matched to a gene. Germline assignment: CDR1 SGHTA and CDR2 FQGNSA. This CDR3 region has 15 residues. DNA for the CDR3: TGTGCCAGCAGCCTACCGGGACAGCCTTCCAATGAGCAGTTCTTC. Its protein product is CASSLPGQPSNEQFF.

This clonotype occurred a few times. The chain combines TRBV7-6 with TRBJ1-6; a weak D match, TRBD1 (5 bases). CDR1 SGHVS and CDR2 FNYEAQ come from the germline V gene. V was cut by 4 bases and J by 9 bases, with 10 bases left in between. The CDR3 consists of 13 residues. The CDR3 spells CASSSGGFSPLHF. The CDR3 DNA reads TGTGCCAGCAGCTCTGGGGGTTTTTCACCCCTCCACTTT.

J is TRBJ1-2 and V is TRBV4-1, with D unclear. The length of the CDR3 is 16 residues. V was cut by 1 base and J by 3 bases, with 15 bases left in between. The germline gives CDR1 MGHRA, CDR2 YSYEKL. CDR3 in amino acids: CASSQGVGLGDYGYTF. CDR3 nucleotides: TGCGCCAGCAGCCAAGGGGTAGGCCTCGGCGACTATGGCTACACCTTC.

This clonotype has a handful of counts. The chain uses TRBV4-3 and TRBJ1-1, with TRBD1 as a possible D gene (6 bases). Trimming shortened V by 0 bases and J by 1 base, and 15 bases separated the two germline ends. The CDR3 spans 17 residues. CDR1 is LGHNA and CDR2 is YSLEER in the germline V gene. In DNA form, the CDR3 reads TGCGCCAGCAGCCAAGATTTGGGGGCTGGGAGGAACACTGAAGCTTTCTTT. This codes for CASSQDLGAGRNTEAFF.